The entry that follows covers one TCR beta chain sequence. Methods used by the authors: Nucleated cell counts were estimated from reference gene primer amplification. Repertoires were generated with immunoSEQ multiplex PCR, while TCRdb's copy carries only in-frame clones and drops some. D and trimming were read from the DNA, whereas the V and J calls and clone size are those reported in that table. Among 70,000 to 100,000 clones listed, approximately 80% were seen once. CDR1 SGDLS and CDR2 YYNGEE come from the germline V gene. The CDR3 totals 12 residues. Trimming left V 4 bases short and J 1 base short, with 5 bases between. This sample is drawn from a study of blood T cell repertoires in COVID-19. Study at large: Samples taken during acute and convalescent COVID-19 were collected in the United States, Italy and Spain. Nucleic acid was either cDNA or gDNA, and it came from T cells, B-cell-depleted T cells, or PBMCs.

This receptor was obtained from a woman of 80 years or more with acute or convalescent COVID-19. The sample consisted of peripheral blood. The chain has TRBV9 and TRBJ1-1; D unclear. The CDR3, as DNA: TGTGCCAGCAGCCCGGGGAACACTGAAGCTTTCTTT. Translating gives CASSPGNTEAFF.